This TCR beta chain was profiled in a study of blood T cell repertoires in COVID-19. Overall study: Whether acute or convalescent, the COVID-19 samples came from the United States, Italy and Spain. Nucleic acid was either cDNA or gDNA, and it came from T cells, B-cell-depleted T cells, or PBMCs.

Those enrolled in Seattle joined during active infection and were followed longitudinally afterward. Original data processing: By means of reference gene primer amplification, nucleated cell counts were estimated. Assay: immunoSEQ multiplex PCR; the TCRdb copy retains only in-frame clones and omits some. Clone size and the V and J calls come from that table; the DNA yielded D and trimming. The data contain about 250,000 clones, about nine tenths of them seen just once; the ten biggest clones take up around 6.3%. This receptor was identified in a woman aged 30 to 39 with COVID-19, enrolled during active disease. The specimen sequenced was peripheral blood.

The CDR3 is CSVGGGSGRETQYF. For the CDR3, the DNA is TGCAGCGTTGGTGGCGGGAGTGGTAGAGAGACCCAGTACTTC. The chain recombines TRBV29-1 with TRBJ2-5, with 7 nucleotides matching TRBD2. CDR3 length: 14 amino acids. Germline lookup yields CDR1 SQVTM and CDR2 ANQGSEA. V gave up 4 bases and J gave up 4 bases; unmatched junction bases: 9.